This TCR beta chain was documented in a study of T cell repertoires in cytomegalovirus infection. About the research overall: A matching HLA type, together with CMV infection, was signaled by public TCR beta signatures. Study-wide points: The ex vivo response was dominated by HLA-C-restricted CMV-specific TCR beta clonotypes.

This clonotype has ten or more counts. Its antigen is unknown. TCRdb re-called the reads with MiXCR, one entry per CDR3 protein. The table has 20,000 to 30,000 distinct CDR3 sequences, approximately 24% seen once. The germline gives CDR1 MNHNS, CDR2 SASEGT. The CDR3 has 12 residues. The ends were cut back, 0 bases at V and 7 bases at J, with 6 bases in the middle. The genes are TRBV6-1 and TRBJ1-1; weak D call: TRBD1 (6 bases). The receptor was isolated from a human donor in good health (CMV status not recorded). Some clones in this sample may be carry-over from other donors' samples. The source material was CD8+ T cells from cultured PBMCs, sampled from culture after CMV antigen stimulation. CDR3 in DNA: TGTGCCAGCAGTGAAGCGACAGGTGAAGCTTTCTTT. This codes for CASSEATGEAFF.